This entry features one T cell receptor beta chain sequence. These data belong to a study of monozygotic twins with inflammatory bowel disease. Reanalyzing the 5' RACE reads, TCRdb keeps one entry per CDR3 protein, without DNA. This listing includes approximately 330,000 distinct CDR3 sequences. The receptor was isolated from a human donor with ulcerative colitis or Crohn's disease, or a healthy co-twin of an affected twin (not recorded which). Source material: blood.

The CDR3 reads CAWTTVNTGELFF. The chain combines TRBV30 with TRBJ2-2. This CDR3 comprises 13 residues. Germline V gene sequence: CDR1 GTSNPN, CDR2 SVGIG (reference sequence).